Each of the 9 T cell receptor beta chains below was sequenced from the same sample in a study of T cell responses to AZD1222 COVID-19 vaccine. Generated by immunoSEQ multiplex PCR, the TCRdb table keeps only in-frame clones and is missing some. The sample holds around 260,000 clones, approximately 95% seen once. The starting material was peripheral blood, obtained on day 0 of AZD1222 vaccination. The origin of the receptors is an adult in good health.

V gene TRBV2 combines with J gene TRBJ2-2, with TRBD1 matching over 9 bases. The V gene end was trimmed by 5 bases and the J gene end by 3 bases; junction bases not matched to a gene: 4. Germline V gene data show CDR1 as SNHLY and CDR2 as FYNNEI. CDR3 size: 15 residues. CDR3 nucleotides: TGTGCCAGCAGTCGGGACAGGGTAGACACCGGGGAGCTGTTTTTT. Its protein is CASSRDRVDTGELFF.

The CDR3 DNA reads as TGTGCCAGCAGTTTAGGAGCGGGAGATGGGAAGACCCAGTACTTC. Protein sequence: CASSLGAGDGKTQYF. This chain uses TRBV28 with TRBJ2-5, with 8 bases that match TRBD2. The CDR3 has 15 residues. CDR1 MDHEN and CDR2 SYDVKM come from the germline V gene. Trimming at V came to 2 bases and at J to 6 bases, leaving 8 bases not matched to a gene.

This clone occurred once. The CDR3 reads CASSIDPAGDAPLHF. CDR3 in DNA: TGTGCCAGTAGTATAGATCCTGCAGGGGATGCACCCCTCCACTTT. The rearrangement joins TRBV19 to TRBJ1-6; D possibly corresponds to TRBD1 (6 bases). Germline V CDR1 and CDR2: LNHDA, SQIVND (reference sequence). The V gene lost 0 bases and the J gene lost 11 bases, with 14 bases spanning the gap. This CDR3 spans 15 amino acids.

The rearrangement uses TRBV7-2 and TRBJ1-6, with no clear D. The V end lost 2 bases, the J end lost 18 bases, and 20 bases lay between the germline ends. CDR1 and CDR2 from the germline V gene are SGHTA and FQGNSA. The CDR3 spans 14 residues. Here the CDR3 reads CASSLRADLGNSHF. CDR3 nucleotide sequence: TGTGCCAGCAGCTTACGGGCGGACCTAGGAAATAGCCACTTT.

The rearrangement links TRBV28 to TRBJ2-7; 7 nucleotides match TRBD1. This CDR3 has 15 residues. CDR1 is MDHEN and CDR2 is SYDVKM in the germline V gene. Losses at the gene ends were 7 bases for V and 0 bases for J; bases not matched to a gene: 9. CDR3 sequence reads: CASTPGTVGSYEQYF. The CDR3 region has the DNA TGTGCCAGCACCCCAGGGACAGTAGGCTCCTACGAGCAGTACTTC.

CDR3 in DNA: TGTGCCAGCTCCCCGGACATAGGAGAACCTTTGGGGGAGCAGTACTTC. Protein sequence: CASSPDIGEPLGEQYF. The rearrangement joins TRBV18 to TRBJ2-7, with a weak D call TRBD1 (5 bases). Trimming removed 6 bases from V and 7 bases from J, with 25 bases in between. Germline V gives CDR1 KGHSH, CDR2 LQKENI. This CDR3 has 16 amino acids.

Written as DNA, the CDR3 is TGTGCCAGCAGCCTAACAGCCTCTGGGGCCAACGTCCTGACTTTC. Amino acid sequence: CASSLTASGANVLTF. This chain connects TRBV7-9 to TRBJ2-6; D is uncertain. CDR1 is SEHNR and CDR2 is FQNEAQ in the germline V gene (reference sequence). V gave up 5 bases and J gave up 0 bases, with 8 bases separating them. The CDR3 runs to 15 residues.

This chain joins TRBV29-1 and TRBJ1-3, with a possible D match to TRBD1 (5 bases). V was cut by 0 bases and J by 4 bases, with 13 bases left in between. The CDR3 has 15 amino acids. The germline V gene has CDR1 SQVTM and CDR2 ANQGSEA. The CDR3 is CSVEDLAGLGNTIYF. CDR3 bases: TGCAGCGTTGAAGATCTGGCAGGGTTGGGAAACACCATATATTTT.

V gene TRBV9 combines with J gene TRBJ2-5; D is uncertain. Germline CDR1 and CDR2: SGDLS and YYNGEE. V lost 4 bases and J 1 base, leaving 8 bases between the germline ends. The CDR3 is 13 residues long. The CDR3 coding sequence is TGTGCCAGCAGCTGGGCCCCCCAAGAGACCCAGTACTTC. Its protein is CASSWAPQETQYF.